This record looks at one TCR beta chain sequence and its context. What it recognizes is unknown. The sample belongs to a study of cytomegalovirus exposure and HLA in healthy donors. General observations from the study: Later, an analysis found that TCR clusters from the first cohort tended to co-occur in the roughly 110 validation repertoires.

This CDR3 contains 13 residues. Trimming left V 6 bases short and J 5 bases short, with 11 bases between. CDR1 and CDR2 from the germline V gene are MNHEY and SVGAGI. Produced via immunoSEQ multiplex PCR; TCRdb's table is partial and in-frame only. The sample has over 110,000 clones, around 87% seen once; the top ten hold around 10%. The specimen sequenced was PBMCs. J is TRBJ1-5 and V is TRBV6-5; perhaps TRBD1 as D (6 bases). The sequence was obtained from a young man in good health and CMV-seropositive. CDR3 amino acids: CASRVDRYQPQHF. CDR3 DNA: TGTGCCAGCAGAGTGGACAGATATCAGCCCCAGCATTTT.